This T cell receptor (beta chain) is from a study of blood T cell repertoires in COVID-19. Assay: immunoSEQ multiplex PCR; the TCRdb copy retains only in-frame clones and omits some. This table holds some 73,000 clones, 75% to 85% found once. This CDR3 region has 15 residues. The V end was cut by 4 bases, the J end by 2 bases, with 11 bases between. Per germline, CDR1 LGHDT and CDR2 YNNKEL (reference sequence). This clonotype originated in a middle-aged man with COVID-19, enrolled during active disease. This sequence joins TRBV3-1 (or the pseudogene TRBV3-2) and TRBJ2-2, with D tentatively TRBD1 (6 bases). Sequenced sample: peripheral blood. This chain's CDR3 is CASSPGTFNTGELFF. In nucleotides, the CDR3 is TGTGCCAGCAGCCCGGGGACATTCAACACCGGGGAGCTGTTTTTT.